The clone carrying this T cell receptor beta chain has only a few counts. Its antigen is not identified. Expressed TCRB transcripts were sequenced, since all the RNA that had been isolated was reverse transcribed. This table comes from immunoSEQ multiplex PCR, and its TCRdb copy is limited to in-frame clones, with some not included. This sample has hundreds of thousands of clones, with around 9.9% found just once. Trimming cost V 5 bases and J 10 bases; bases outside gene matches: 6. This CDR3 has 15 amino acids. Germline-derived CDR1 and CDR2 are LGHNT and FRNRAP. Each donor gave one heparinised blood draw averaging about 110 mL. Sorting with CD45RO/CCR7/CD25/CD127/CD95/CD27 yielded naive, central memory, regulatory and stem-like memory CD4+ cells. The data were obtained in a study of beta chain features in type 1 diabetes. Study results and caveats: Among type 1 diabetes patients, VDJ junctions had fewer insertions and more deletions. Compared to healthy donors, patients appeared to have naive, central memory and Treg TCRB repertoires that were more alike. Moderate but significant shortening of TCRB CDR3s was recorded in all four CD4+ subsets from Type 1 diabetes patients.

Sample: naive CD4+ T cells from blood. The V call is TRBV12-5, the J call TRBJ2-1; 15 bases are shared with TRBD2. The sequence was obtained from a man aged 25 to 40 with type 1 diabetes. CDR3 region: CASGLGTSGGSEQFF. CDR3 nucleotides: TGTGCTAGTGGTCTCGGGACTAGCGGGGGGAGCGAGCAGTTCTTC.